This T cell receptor beta chain was sequenced in a study of post-analysis software for immune sequencing data. This clonotype appeared once. Its matching antigen is unknown. The V segment lost 2 bases and the J segment 3 bases; nucleotides outside the gene matches: 8. The CDR3 runs 16 residues. Germline CDR1 and CDR2: SGHDT and YYEEEE. Study findings and constraints: Relative to controls, patients with multiple sclerosis showed significantly lower normalized Chao1 diversity. Compared with controls, patients had more of roughly five TRBV segments, including TRBV5-6, TRBV5-1 and TRBV20-1.

Unique molecular identifiers featured in each of the TCR beta cDNA libraries. One entry per CDR3 protein results from TCRdb running MiXCR on the PCR reads. The sample includes approximately 630,000 distinct CDR3 sequences, approximately 59% of them seen just once. The receptor comes from a girl aged 2 to 9 with multiple sclerosis. The sequenced material came from blood. This chain links TRBV5-6 with TRBJ1-5; 7 bases fit TRBD1. The CDR3 nucleotides read TGTGCCAGCAGCTTATTAATCAGGGGGGACAATCAGCCCCAGCATTTT. It yields the protein CASSLLIRGDNQPQHF. Supplemented by reference TRBV5-6 and TRBJ1-5, the full variable domain reads DAGVTQSPTHLIKTRGQQVTLRCSPKSGHDTVSWYQQALGQGPQFIFQYYEEEERQRGNFPDRFSGHQFPNYSSELNVNALLLGDSALYLCASSLLIRGDNQPQHFGDGTRLSIL.